The TCR beta chain described here comes from a study of technical replicates of blood from several donors. Using immunoSEQ multiplex PCR, the repertoire was profiled, and TCRdb retains in-frame clones only, with some absent. This sample has about 15,000 clones, with 80% to 85% found just once. CDR1 is SGDLS and CDR2 is YYNGEE in the germline V gene. The CDR3 consists of 15 residues. V was clipped by 1 base and J by 5 bases, with 13 bases between them. The sequence derives from a human donor in good health. The rearrangement joins TRBV9 to TRBJ2-1, with D possibly being TRBD1 (7 bases). The specimen was PBMCs. Here the CDR3 DNA reads TGTGCCAGCAGCGTACAGGGGGGACTCAACAATGAGCAGTTCTTC. It yields the protein CASSVQGGLNNEQFF.